These 14 T cell receptor beta chains share one sample of origin, sequenced in a study of OX40 agonist ivuxolimab in advanced cancers. TCRdb's table, derived via immunoSEQ multiplex PCR, lists solely in-frame clones and lacks some. The sample yields some 74,000 clones, about 85% seen once. Specimen: CD4+ or CD8+ T cells sorted from blood, collected in a trial of the OX40 agonist ivuxolimab. These receptors were taken from an adult with an advanced solid tumor such as melanoma, head and neck, liver or kidney cancer.

The V call is TRBV28, the J call TRBJ1-5; D is undetermined. Trimming took off 3 bases at V and 5 bases at J, with 8 bases between the two ends. Germline CDR1 reads MDHEN; CDR2 reads SYDVKM. This CDR3 region has 13 residues. The CDR3 region is CASSFPTDQPQHF. The CDR3 DNA reads TGTGCCAGCAGTTTCCCAACTGATCAGCCCCAGCATTTT. Based on the CDR3 plus reference TRBV28 and TRBJ1-5, the full variable domain is DVKVTQSSRYLVKRTGEKVFLECVQDMDHENMFWYRQDPGLGLRLIYFSYDVKMKEKGDIPEGYSVSREKKERFSLILESASTNQTSMYLCASSFPTDQPQHFGDGTRLSIL.

V is TRBV5-1 and J is TRBJ2-5, with 11 positions matching TRBD2. The CDR3 is made up of 17 amino acids. Per the germline V gene, CDR1 is SGHRS and CDR2 is YFSETQ. Trimming removed 4 bases from V and 0 bases from J; junction bases left unmatched: 8. The CDR3 here is CASSLSSGGPDQETQYF. In DNA, the CDR3 is TGCGCCAGCAGCCTCTCTAGCGGGGGGCCCGACCAAGAGACCCAGTACTTC. Variable domain in full (rest from reference TRBV5-1 and TRBJ2-5): KAGVTQTPRYLIKTRGQQVTLSCSPISGHRSVSWYQQTPGQGLQFLFEYFSETQRNKGNFPGRFSGRQFSNSRSEMNVSTLELGDSALYLCASSLSSGGPDQETQYFGPGTRLLVL.

The V and J genes are TRBV7-2 and TRBJ2-5; TRBD2 aligns across 8 bases. The germline V gene encodes CDR1 SGHTA and CDR2 FQGNSA. The CDR3 is 14 amino acids. V gave up 3 bases and J gave up 5 bases; unmatched junction bases: 5. The CDR3 loop is CASSFSGGYETQYF. In DNA form, the CDR3 reads TGTGCCAGCAGCTTCAGCGGGGGCTATGAGACCCAGTACTTC.

The chain is built from TRBV29-1 and TRBJ2-1; TRBD2 matches at 7 bases. The V segment lost 3 bases and the J segment 10 bases; nucleotides outside the gene matches: 3. CDR1 is SQVTM and CDR2 is ANQGSEA in the germline V gene. This CDR3 region has 11 residues. The CDR3 loop reads CSVEGGKEQFF. The CDR3 nucleotides read TGCAGCGTTGAGGGGGGGAAGGAGCAGTTCTTC.

V and J are TRBV9 and TRBJ2-7; TRBD1 matches 8 bases. V was clipped by 4 bases and J by 3 bases; unmatched bases: 6. The CDR3 is 14 amino acids. CDR1 and CDR2 (germline): SGDLS, YYNGEE. CDR3 sequence reads: CASSLGQGSYEQYF. The DNA for the CDR3 is TGTGCCAGCAGCCTCGGACAGGGCAGCTACGAGCAGTACTTC.

The V call is TRBV6-1, the J call TRBJ2-1, with 10 bases fitting TRBD1. Germline lookup yields CDR1 MNHNS and CDR2 SASEGT. This CDR3 spans 15 amino acids. J was trimmed by 4 bases and V by 8 bases; bases with no gene match: 8. The CDR3 coding sequence is TGTGCCAGCGGAGCCGGGACAGGGGCGTACAATGAGCAGTTCTTC. Translating gives CASGAGTGAYNEQFF.

The chain links TRBV28 to TRBJ2-3; 8 bases agree with TRBD1. V shed 7 bases, J shed 2 bases, and the junction held 5 bases outside the gene matches. The CDR3 runs to 14 residues. Looked up from germline, CDR1 is MDHEN and CDR2 is SYDVKM. CDR3 loop: CASITGGSTDTQYF. CDR3 nucleotides: TGTGCCAGCATTACAGGGGGGTCCACAGATACGCAGTATTTT.

The V call is TRBV7-8, the J call TRBJ2-1, with D perhaps TRBD1 or TRBD2 (5 bases each). V lost 2 bases and J lost 9, with 14 bases in between. Germline assignment: CDR1 SGHVS and CDR2 FQNEAQ. This CDR3 comprises 14 residues. The CDR3 coding sequence is TGTGCCAGCAGCTTAAATACAGGAGGTGGTGAGCAGTTCTTC. Residues: CASSLNTGGGEQFF.

The chain links TRBV5-1 to TRBJ1-2, with TRBD1 identical over 7 bases. Germline trimming cut 0 bases from V and 4 bases from J; bases unmatched to any gene: 3. Germline V gives CDR1 SGHRS, CDR2 YFSETQ. The CDR3 is made up of 14 amino acids. This CDR3 is CASSLEGAGYGYTF. The CDR3 DNA is TGCGCCAGCAGCTTGGAGGGGGCCGGCTATGGCTACACCTTC. Complete variable domain (other parts from reference TRBV5-1 and TRBJ1-2): KAGVTQTPRYLIKTRGQQVTLSCSPISGHRSVSWYQQTPGQGLQFLFEYFSETQRNKGNFPGRFSGRQFSNSRSEMNVSTLELGDSALYLCASSLEGAGYGYTFGSGTRLTVV.

This clone appeared once. This rearrangement joins TRBV7-7 to TRBJ1-2; maybe TRBD1 (5 bases). Trimming stripped 5 bases from V and 2 bases from J, with 12 bases between. The germline CDR1 and CDR2 sequences are SSHAT and FNYEAQ (reference sequence). The CDR3 is made up of 14 amino acids. The CDR3: CASSPIQGNYGYTF. Here the CDR3 DNA reads TGTGCCAGCAGCCCGATCCAGGGAAACTATGGCTACACCTTC.

The V call is TRBV5-1, the J call TRBJ2-7, with D perhaps matching TRBD2 (6 bases). This CDR3 region has 15 residues. V lost 4 bases to trimming and J lost 6 bases, with 20 bases between them. Germline V gene data show CDR1 as SGHRS and CDR2 as YFSETQ. The CDR3 region has the DNA TGCGCCAGCAGCCCCGGAGGGGCCGCCTACTTCGAGCAGTACTTC. This sequence encodes CASSPGGAAYFEQYF.

J is TRBJ1-3 and V is TRBV4-1; D is uncertain. Germline CDR1 and CDR2: MGHRA and YSYEKL. V was cut by 1 base and J by 4 bases, with 11 bases left in between. The CDR3 extends over 15 amino acids. Here the CDR3 reads CASSQGPPRGNTIYF. The CDR3 nucleotides read TGCGCCAGCAGCCAAGGACCCCCCAGGGGAAACACCATATATTTT.

The chain is built from TRBV4-2 and TRBJ2-3, with 7 bases lining up with TRBD2. The CDR3 totals 14 residues. Trimming took 10 bases from V and 1 from J; bases not matched to a gene: 8. From germline, CDR1 is LGHNA and CDR2 YNFKEQ. CDR3 DNA sequence: TGTGCCACTGCCCGGCTAGCGGGCACAGATACGCAGTATTTT. It encodes CATARLAGTDTQYF.

The chain employs TRBV28 and TRBJ1-1; D not certain. Looked up from germline, CDR1 is MDHEN and CDR2 is SYDVKM. The CDR3 has 13 residues. V lost 5 bases and J 6 bases, leaving 13 bases between the germline ends. The CDR3: CASSGGGVPEAFF. CDR3 coding DNA: TGTGCCAGCAGTGGTGGCGGGGTGCCTGAAGCTTTCTTT.